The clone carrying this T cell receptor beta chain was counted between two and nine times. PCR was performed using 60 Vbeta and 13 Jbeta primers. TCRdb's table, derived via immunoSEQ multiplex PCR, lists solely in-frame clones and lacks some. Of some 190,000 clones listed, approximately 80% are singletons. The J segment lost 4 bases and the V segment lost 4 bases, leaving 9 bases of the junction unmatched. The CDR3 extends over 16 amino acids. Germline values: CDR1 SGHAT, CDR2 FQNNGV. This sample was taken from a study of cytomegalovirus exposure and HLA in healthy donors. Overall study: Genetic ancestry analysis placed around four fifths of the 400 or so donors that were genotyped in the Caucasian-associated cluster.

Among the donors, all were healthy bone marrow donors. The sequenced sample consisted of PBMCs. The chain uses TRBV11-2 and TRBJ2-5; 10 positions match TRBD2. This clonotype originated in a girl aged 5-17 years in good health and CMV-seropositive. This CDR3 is CASSSLKREGPETQYF. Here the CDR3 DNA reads TGTGCCAGCAGCTCCTTAAAGCGGGAGGGCCCAGAGACCCAGTACTTC. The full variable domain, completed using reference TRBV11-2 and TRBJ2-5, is EAGVAQSPRYKIIEKRQSVAFWCNPISGHATLYWYQQILGQGPKLLIQFQNNGVVDDSQLPKDRFSAERLKGVDSTLKIQPAKLEDSAVYLCASSSLKREGPETQYFGPGTRLLVL.